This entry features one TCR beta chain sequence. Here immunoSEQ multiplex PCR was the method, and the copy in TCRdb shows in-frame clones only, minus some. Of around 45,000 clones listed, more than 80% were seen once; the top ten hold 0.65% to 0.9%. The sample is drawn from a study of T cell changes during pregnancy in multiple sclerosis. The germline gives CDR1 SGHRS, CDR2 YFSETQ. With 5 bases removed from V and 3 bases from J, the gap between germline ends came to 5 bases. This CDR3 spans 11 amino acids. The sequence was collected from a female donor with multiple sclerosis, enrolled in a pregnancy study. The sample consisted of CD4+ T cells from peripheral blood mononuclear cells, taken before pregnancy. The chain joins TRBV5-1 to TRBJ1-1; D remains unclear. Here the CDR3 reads CASSRDTEAFF. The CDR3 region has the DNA TGCGCCAGCAGTAGAGACACTGAAGCTTTCTTT. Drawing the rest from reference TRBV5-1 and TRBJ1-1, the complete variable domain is KAGVTQTPRYLIKTRGQQVTLSCSPISGHRSVSWYQQTPGQGLQFLFEYFSETQRNKGNFPGRFSGRQFSNSRSEMNVSTLELGDSALYLCASSRDTEAFFGQGTRLTVV.